This TCR beta chain appears in the sequencing data of a study of T cells in Graves' hyperthyroidism and ophthalmopathy (dated by TCRdb to the late 2010s). Background on the whole study: Peripheral blood samples were taken at initial diagnosis, before any treatment was given. After blood sampling, hyperthyroidism patients were treated with methimazole at a starting dose of 30 mg daily, and ophthalmopathy patients were treated with high-dose intravenous methylprednisolone. TCR V-J signatures able to tell the groups apart were searched for in a discovery cohort of 100 patients, of whom approximately 40 had Graves' ophthalmopathy and some 60 had stable Graves' hyperthyroidism. The study also compared thyroid tissue and blood T-cell repertoires from five or six Graves' hyperthyroidism patients. Whether ophthalmopathy could be predicted prospectively was tested in an independent validation cohort made up of 18 hyperthyroidism patients plus 17 patients who later progressed to ophthalmopathy. The roughly 94 discovery patients were randomly split 7:3 into training and test sets. According to the paper, TCR Vbeta CDR3 sequencing was carried out on roughly 130 peripheral blood samples, which came from over 40 ophthalmopathy, under 80 hyperthyroidism and roughly 17 progressor patients. Summary of the overall study and its limitations: No statistical method was used to fix the sample size in advance, and group allocation was not hidden from the investigators. During validation, the model predicted progression to ophthalmopathy a median of around 6 months ahead of onset, with just under 71% sensitivity and 72.22% specificity. Ophthalmopathy was separated from stable hyperthyroidism by a 13 V-J signature model, with approximately 89% sensitivity and just over 81% specificity obtained in cross-validation and 80%/75% obtained in testing. Most expanded thyroid clonotypes (frequency above 0.001) were also detected in blood, suggesting blood repertoires may reflect thyroid immune responses.

Looking up the germline V gene (reference sequence) yields CDR1 DFQATT and CDR2 SNEGSKA. Trimming accounts for 4 bases at V and 5 bases at J, while the number of junction bases matched to no gene is 7. The CDR3 goes from the cysteine to the phenylalanine over 14 residues. Only the CDR3 part of the read is kept: 42 bases, read in frame from the first base. The TCR beta CDR3 regions were amplified from the RNA transcripts. The first round of RT-PCR for the TCR CDR3 was performed with the HTBI primer set and the Qiagen OneStep RT-PCR kit. The libraries were constructed in a second round of multiplex PCR and then size-selected and purified. Sequencing of the libraries was done on an Illumina HiSeq2000 using paired-end 100 bp reads. The study's processing was this. SOAPnuke was used to process the raw data, throwing out any read that contained adapters or uncalled bases, had a mean Phred below 15, or lacked an exact constant-primer or identifier match. COPE v1.2.5 was used to merge the high-quality paired reads, and each unique nucleotide sequence was defined as a clonotype. MiTCR v1.1 was used to align clonotypes to the IMGT TRBV, TRBD and TRBJ reference segments. The analysis included only V-J combinations with a frequency above 0.0001, which together covered around 99% of the repertoires. The TCS score was defined as F50 (clonal expansion) divided by E x V (chaos), with BLOSUM62-based TCRdist calculated between CDR3 peptides within each V-J. Welch's t-statistics and random forest reduced fewer than 550 V-J features to roughly 13, which were used in a naive Bayes classifier (R e1071). TCRdb handled the public reads itself, with Q25 trimming in fastp and clone calling in MiXCR, and kept productive beta chains. Identical CDR3 proteins give one entry, which carries the most common genes and DNA. The V and J calls come from TCRdb's annotation, not from the publication. This sample is represented by around 690,000 distinct CDR3 sequences; about 18% of them were singletons. Roughly a sixth of the sample is in the top ten clones.

In its sample, this clonotype was seen a few times. What this receptor recognizes is not known. No much larger clone exists at a distance of one base, and base qualities are not known. Stable Graves' hyperthyroidism was defined as no progression to ophthalmopathy during 18 months of follow-up. Hyperthyroidism patients were newly diagnosed, had a disease duration of under 2 months, and were aged 18 to 65 years. The study excluded patients with uncontrolled infections, other autoimmune diseases, pregnancy or lactation. Diagnoses were based on clinical symptoms, serum thyroxine and TRAb, thyroid ultrasound and orbital computed tomography. PBMCs were isolated from roughly 10 ml of fresh peripheral blood by Ficoll-Paque density gradient centrifugation. Trizol reagent was used to extract total RNA, and RNA quality was then checked on an Agilent 2100 Bioanalyzer.

Recombination connected TRBV20-1 to TRBJ2-5, with TRBD2 matching 10 junction bases. Sequencing was performed on blood. The clonotype comes from a man aged 50 to 59 with Graves' hyperthyroidism. The DNA sequence is TGCAGTGCTACTAAGCTAGCGGGAGAGGAGACCCAGTACTTC. It encodes CSATKLAGEETQYF.